A selection of T cell receptor beta chains follows, all from one sample in a study of CD8 T cells in ankylosing spondylitis. MiXCR, run by TCRdb on the 5' RACE reads, gives a single entry per CDR3 protein. The sample lists 250,000 to 400,000 distinct CDR3 sequences; roughly 10% were seen once. Input material: blood, either unsorted or a sorted T cell fraction (not recorded which). The receptors here all came from a female donor with ankylosing spondylitis or in good health (not recorded which). The CDR3 runs from the conserved cysteine through the conserved F or W.

J gene | V gene | CDR3 protein
TRBJ2-7 | TRBV12-3/TRBV12-4 | CASSLKASGGYEQYF
TRBJ1-3 | TRBV12-3/TRBV12-4 | CASSPWQGTFRNTIYF
TRBJ1-5 | TRBV7-2 | CASSLKTGVLQPQHF
TRBJ2-3 | TRBV18 | CASSPPMASGRLDADTQYF
TRBJ2-1 | TRBV10-3 | CAISEGNGNNEQFF
TRBJ2-1 | TRBV5-1 | CASSSPGGPMIDEQFF
TRBJ2-2 | TRBV10-3 | CASGTSGPGNTGELFF
TRBJ2-2 | TRBV27 | CASSQGLAGYTGELFF
TRBJ2-4 | TRBV5-1 | CASSPGLAALAKNIQYF
TRBJ2-7 | TRBV10-3 | CAISDSSGTYEQYF
TRBJ2-3 | TRBV20-1 | CSAWTETSTDTQYF
TRBJ2-3 | TRBV7-9 | CASSFGGAGTDTQYF
TRBJ2-1 | TRBV18 | CASSQGRRGGNEQFF
TRBJ2-1 | TRBV20-1 | CSARAGLGQFF
TRBJ2-5 | TRBV20-1 | CSARTASGSLETQYF
TRBJ1-5 | TRBV30 | CAWSVPGGGQPQHF
TRBJ2-1 | TRBV20-1 | CSAQVTGTGYNEQFF
TRBJ2-7 | TRBV27 | CASSFLSTSSYEQYF
TRBJ2-2 | TRBV6-2/TRBV6-3 | CASSYDRIGTGELFF
TRBJ1-1 | TRBV7-2 | CASSPPGTGAFF
TRBJ1-2 | TRBV27 | CASSLSGTGTKANYGYTF
TRBJ2-1 | TRBV20-1 | CSAYTSESSYNEQFF
TRBJ1-1 | TRBV20-1 | CSAFPLGNTEAFF
TRBJ1-4 | TRBV7-9 | CASSKEYQGWEKLFF
TRBJ2-2 | TRBV10-3 | CAINPRGGNTGELFF
TRBJ2-7 | TRBV25-1 | CASSEGGSRGHYEQYF
TRBJ2-2 | TRBV5-1 | CASSSMGQGAAGELFF
TRBJ1-6 | TRBV20-1 | CSARDRVGSPLHF
TRBJ2-2 | TRBV5-1 | CASSPAGQGTGELFF
TRBJ2-1 | TRBV2 | CASSEIRIEQFF
TRBJ1-2 | TRBV4-1 | CASSQDRIRRNGYTF
TRBJ2-2 | TRBV3-2 | CACTQLPGTANTGELFF
TRBJ2-6 | TRBV29-1 | CSVAAGLSGANVLTF
TRBJ2-1 | TRBV6-2/TRBV6-3 | CASSYLRGALYNEQFF
TRBJ2-3 | TRBV15 | CATSVQTSGRGPDTQYF
TRBJ2-5 | TRBV9 | CASSPGTVKETQYF
TRBJ2-3 | TRBV20-1 | CSHSRGTDTQYF
TRBJ2-7 | TRBV27 | CASSLWEGQGLNEQYF
TRBJ1-1 | TRBV14 | CASSHTRGGDAFF
TRBJ1-4 | TRBV29-1 | CSGLRTEAEKLFF
TRBJ1-4 | TRBV5-1 | CASSSVSPGVLGEKLFF
TRBJ1-4 | TRBV14 | CASSQDMTGDEKLFF
TRBJ2-7 | TRBV3-1 | CASSYSGSAYEQYF
TRBJ2-5 | TRBV2 | CASSVQGTQETQYF
TRBJ1-6 | TRBV11-2 | CASSLGGGQGSNSPLHF
TRBJ2-1 | TRBV4-1 | CASSPLAGSPGNEQFF
TRBJ2-5 | TRBV6-2/TRBV6-3 | CASSYVGQRETQYF
TRBJ2-7 | TRBV20-1 | CSARDQRTTSYEQYF
TRBJ1-5 | TRBV27 | CASSLSEGWNQPQHF
TRBJ1-1 | TRBV20-1 | CSAPEKGVNTEAFF
TRBJ2-3 | TRBV10-3 | CAISHSPDTQYF
TRBJ1-4 | TRBV7-2 | CASSSQGLEKLFF
TRBJ2-4 | TRBV20-1 | CSARSPGPRKDIQYF
TRBJ2-5 | TRBV6-2/TRBV6-3 | CASRVGTSGQETQYF
TRBJ2-1 | TRBV12-3/TRBV12-4 | CAISLGPGITSGSYNEQFF
TRBJ1-5 | TRBV28 | CASSPPRWSQQPQHF
TRBJ2-1 | TRBV27 | CASRDGYNEQFF